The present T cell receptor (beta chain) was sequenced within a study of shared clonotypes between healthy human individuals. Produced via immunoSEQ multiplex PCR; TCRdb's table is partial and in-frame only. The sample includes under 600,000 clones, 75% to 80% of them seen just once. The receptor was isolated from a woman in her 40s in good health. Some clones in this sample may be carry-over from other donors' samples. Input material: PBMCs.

DNA for the CDR3: TGTGCCAGCAGTTACACGGGGGACAGGGTTAACGAGCAGTACTTC. Its protein product is CASSYTGDRVNEQYF. The V call is TRBV6-5, the J call TRBJ2-7; TRBD1 matches at 9 bases. The germline CDR1 and CDR2 sequences are MNHEY and SVGAGI. With 2 bases clipped from V and 5 bases from J, the junction kept 7 bases outside the gene matches. This CDR3 has 15 residues.